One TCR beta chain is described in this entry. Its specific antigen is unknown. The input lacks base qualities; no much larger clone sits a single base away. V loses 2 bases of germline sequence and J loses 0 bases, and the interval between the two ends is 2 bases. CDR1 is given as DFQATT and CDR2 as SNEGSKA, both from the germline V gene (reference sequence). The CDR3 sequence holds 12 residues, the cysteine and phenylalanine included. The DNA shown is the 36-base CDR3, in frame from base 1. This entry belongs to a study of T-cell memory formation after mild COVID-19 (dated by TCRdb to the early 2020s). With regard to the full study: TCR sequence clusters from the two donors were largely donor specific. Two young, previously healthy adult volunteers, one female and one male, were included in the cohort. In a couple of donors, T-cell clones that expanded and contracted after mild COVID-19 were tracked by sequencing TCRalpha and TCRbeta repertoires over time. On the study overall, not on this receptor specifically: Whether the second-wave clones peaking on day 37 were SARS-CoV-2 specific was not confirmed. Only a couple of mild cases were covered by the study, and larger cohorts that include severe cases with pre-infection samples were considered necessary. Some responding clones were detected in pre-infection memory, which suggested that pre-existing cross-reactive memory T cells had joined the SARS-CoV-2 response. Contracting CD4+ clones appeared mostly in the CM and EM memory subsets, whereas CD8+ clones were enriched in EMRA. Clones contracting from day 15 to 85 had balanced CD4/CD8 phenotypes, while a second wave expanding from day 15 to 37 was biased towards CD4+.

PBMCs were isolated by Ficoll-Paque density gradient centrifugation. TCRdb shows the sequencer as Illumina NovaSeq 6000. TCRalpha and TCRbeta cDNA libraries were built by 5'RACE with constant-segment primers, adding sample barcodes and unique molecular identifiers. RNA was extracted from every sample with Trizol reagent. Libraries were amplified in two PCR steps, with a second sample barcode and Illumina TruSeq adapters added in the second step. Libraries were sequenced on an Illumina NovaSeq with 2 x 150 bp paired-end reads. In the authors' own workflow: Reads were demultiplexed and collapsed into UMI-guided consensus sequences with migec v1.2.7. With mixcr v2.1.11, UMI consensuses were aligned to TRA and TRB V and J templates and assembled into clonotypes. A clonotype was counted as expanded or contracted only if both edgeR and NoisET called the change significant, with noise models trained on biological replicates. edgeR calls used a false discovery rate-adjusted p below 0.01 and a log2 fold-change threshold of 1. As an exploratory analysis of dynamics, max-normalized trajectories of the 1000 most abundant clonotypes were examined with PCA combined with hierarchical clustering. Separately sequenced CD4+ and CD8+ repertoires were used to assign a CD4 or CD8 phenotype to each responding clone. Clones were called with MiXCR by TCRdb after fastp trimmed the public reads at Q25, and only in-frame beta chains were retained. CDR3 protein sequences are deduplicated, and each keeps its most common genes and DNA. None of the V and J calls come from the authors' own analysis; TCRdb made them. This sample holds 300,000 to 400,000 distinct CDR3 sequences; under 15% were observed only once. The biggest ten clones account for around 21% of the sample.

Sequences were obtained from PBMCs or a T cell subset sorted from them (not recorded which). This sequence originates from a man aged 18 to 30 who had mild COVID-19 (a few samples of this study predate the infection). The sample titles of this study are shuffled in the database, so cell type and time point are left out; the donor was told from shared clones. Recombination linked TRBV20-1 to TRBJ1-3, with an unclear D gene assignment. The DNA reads TGCAGTGCTAGACACTCTGGAAACACCATATATTTT. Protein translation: CSARHSGNTIYF.